This T cell receptor beta chain derives from a study of beta chain features in type 1 diabetes. Notes on the study in general: Significant though moderate, a shortening of TCRB CDR3s appeared in all four CD4+ subsets of Type 1 diabetes patients.

Remarks on this clone: The target antigen is unknown.

Since all of the isolated RNA was reverse transcribed, expressed TCRB transcripts were what got sequenced. Method: immunoSEQ multiplex PCR; TCRdb's copy keeps in-frame clones and lacks some. The sample lists approximately 20,000 clones; approximately 57% were seen once. The receptor was isolated from a man younger than 30 with type 1 diabetes. Material: stem cell memory CD4+ T cells from blood.

The CDR3 region has the DNA TGTGCCAGCAGCCAAGATCGTCTAGCGGGGGGCGAGACCCAGTACTTC. Its protein is CASSQDRLAGGETQYF. The chain combines TRBV14 with TRBJ2-5; 11 nucleotides agree with TRBD2. CDR3 length equals 16 residues. Germline CDR1 and CDR2: SGHDN and FVKESK. V was pared by 0 bases and J by 5 bases, with 5 bases of the junction left unmatched.